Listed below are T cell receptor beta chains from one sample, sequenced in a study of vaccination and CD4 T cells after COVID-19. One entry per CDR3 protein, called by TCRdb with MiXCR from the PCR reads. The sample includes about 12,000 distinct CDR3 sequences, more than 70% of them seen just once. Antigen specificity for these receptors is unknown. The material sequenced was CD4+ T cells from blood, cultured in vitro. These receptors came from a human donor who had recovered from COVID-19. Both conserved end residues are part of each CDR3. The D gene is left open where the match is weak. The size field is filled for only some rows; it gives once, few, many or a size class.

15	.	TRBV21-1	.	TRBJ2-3	TGTGCCAGCAGCTCAGGGTTCAGCCCGCCGGATACGCAGTATTTT	CASSSGFSPPDTQYF
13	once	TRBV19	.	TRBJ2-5	TGTGCCAGTAGTATAAGGTACCAAGAGACCCAGTACTTC	CASSIRYQETQYF
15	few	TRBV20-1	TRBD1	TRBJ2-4	TGCAGTGCTAGACTTGGGGGACAGGGAAAAAACATTCAGTACTTC	CSARLGGQGKNIQYF
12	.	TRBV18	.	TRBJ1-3	TGTGCCAGCTCACCAGGGGGAAACACCATATATTTT	CASSPGGNTIYF
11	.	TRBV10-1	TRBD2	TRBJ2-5	TGCGCCAGCCGCGGGGGGGGGACCCAGTACTTC	CASRGGGTQYF
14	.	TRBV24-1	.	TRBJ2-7	TGTGCCACCAGTGATGGGACGCCGGGCTACGAGCAGTACTTC	CATSDGTPGYEQYF
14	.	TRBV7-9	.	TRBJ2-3	TGTGCCAGCAGCTTCCCTTGGGGGACAGATACGCAGTATTTT	CASSFPWGTDTQYF
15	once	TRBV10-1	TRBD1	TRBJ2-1	TGCGCCAGCAGTGTCAGGACAGGGGGGAACAATGAGCAGTTCTTC	CASSVRTGGNNEQFF
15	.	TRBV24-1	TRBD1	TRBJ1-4	TGTGCCACCAGTGACATCGGGACAGGGAGTGAAAAACTGTTTTTT	CATSDIGTGSEKLFF
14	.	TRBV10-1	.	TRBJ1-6	TGCGCCAGCAGTGAATCCCAGCGTAATTCACCCCTCCACTTT	CASSESQRNSPLHF
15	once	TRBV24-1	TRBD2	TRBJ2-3	TGTGCCACCAGTGCACGTCTAGCGGAGACAGATACGCAGTATTTT	CATSARLAETDTQYF
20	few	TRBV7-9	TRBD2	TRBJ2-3	TGTGCCAGCAGCTTAGTTGGCCGAACTAGCGGGCCCGGGCGAACAGATACGCAGTATTTT	CASSLVGRTSGPGRTDTQYF
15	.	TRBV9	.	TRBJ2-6	TGTGCCAGCAGCACCACAGGCTCTGGGGCCAACGTCCTGACTTTC	CASSTTGSGANVLTF
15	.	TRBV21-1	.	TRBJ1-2	TGTGCCAGCAGACGAGGACAGGGGTTCTTCTATGGCTACACCTTC	CASRRGQGFFYGYTF
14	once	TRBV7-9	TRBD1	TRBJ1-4	TGTGCCAGCAGCTTGGGACAGGGGTGGGAAAAACTGTTTTTT	CASSLGQGWEKLFF
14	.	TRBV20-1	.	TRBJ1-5	TGCAGTGCCCGGCCCCCGTCTAGCAATCAGTCCCAGCATTTT	CSARPPSSNQSQHF
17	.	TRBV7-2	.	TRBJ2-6	TGTGCCAGCAGCGGGAGTGGGGCAGGGGCTGGGGCCAACGTCCTGACTTTC	CASSGSGAGAGANVLTF
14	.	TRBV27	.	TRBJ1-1	TGTGCCAGCAGTTTAACTATGGTTCAGGGAGCAGCTTTCTTT	CASSLTMVQGAAFF
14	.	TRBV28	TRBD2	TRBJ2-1	TGTGCCAGCAGGCGTGGGGGAGGGACCAATGAGCAGTTCTTC	CASRRGGGTNEQFF
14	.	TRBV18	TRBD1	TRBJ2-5	TGTGCCAGCTCGAGCCCGGGACAGATGGAGACCCAGTACTTC	CASSSPGQMETQYF
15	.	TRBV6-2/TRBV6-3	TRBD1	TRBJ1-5	TGTGCCAGCAGGGGTGCAGGGGGGGTCAATCAGCCCCAGCATTTT	CASRGAGGVNQPQHF
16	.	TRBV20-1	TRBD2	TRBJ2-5	TGCAGTGCTAGAGATTGGGGAGCGGGAGGAGGGGAGACCCAGTACTTC	CSARDWGAGGGETQYF
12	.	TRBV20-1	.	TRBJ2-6	TGCAGTGCCAGCTCTGGGGCCAACGTCCTGACTTTC	CSASSGANVLTF
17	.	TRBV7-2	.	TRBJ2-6	TGTGCCAGCAGCTTAGTGTTGACCCTCGCGGGGGCCAACGTCCTGACTTTC	CASSLVLTLAGANVLTF
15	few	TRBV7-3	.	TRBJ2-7	TGTGCCAGCAGCTTGGGGGTGGGCCTTGGCTATGAGCAGTACTTC	CASSLGVGLGYEQYF
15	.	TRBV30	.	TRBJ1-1	TGTGCCCTCCTAATAAGGGGCCTAAGGAACACTGAAGCTTTCTTT	CALLIRGLRNTEAFF
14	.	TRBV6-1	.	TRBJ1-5	TGTGCCAGCAGCCCCCGGGGATGGGGTCAGCCCCAGCATTTT	CASSPRGWGQPQHF
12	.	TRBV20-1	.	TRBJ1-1	TGCAGTGCCATACCTGATTACGGTGAAGCTTTCTTT	CSAIPDYGEAFF
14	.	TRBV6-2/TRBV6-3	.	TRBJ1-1	TGTGCCAGCAGTTACTGGCAGGGAGGCACTGAAGCTTTCTTT	CASSYWQGGTEAFF
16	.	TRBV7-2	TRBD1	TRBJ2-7	TGTGCCAGCAGCCCCAGACCAGGGGCAGGGGGCGCCGAGCAGTACTTC	CASSPRPGAGGAEQYF